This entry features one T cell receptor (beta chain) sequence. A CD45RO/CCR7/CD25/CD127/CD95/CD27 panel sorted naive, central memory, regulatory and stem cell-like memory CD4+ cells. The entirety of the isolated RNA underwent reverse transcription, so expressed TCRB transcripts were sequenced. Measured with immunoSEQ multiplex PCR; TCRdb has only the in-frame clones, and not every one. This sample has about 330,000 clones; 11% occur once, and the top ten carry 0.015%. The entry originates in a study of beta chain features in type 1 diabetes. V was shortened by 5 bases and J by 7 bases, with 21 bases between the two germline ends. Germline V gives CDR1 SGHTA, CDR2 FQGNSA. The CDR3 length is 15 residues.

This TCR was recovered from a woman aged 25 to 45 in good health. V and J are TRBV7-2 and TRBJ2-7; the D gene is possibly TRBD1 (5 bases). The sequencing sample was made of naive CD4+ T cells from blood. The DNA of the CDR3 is TGTGCCAGCAGCGCCTCCCAGGGTCTGAACTTGGAGCAGTACTTC. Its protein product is CASSASQGLNLEQYF.